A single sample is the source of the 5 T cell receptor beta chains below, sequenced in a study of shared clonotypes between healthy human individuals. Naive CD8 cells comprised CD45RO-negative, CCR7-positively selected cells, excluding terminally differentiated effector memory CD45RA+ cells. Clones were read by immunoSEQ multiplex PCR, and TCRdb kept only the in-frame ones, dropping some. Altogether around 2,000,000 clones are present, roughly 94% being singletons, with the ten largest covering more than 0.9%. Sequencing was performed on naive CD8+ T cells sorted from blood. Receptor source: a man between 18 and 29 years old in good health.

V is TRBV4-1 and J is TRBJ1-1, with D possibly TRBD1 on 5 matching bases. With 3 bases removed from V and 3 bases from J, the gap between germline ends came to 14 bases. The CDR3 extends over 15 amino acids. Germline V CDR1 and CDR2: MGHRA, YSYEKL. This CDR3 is CASSQPARADTEAFF. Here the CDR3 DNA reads TGCGCCAGCAGCCAGCCGGCCAGGGCGGACACTGAAGCTTTCTTT.

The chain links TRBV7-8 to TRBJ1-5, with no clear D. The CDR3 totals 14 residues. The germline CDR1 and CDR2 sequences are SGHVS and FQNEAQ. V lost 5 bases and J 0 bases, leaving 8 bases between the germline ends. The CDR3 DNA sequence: TGTGCCAGCAGCCCGACACTTAGCAATCAGCCCCAGCATTTT. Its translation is CASSPTLSNQPQHF.

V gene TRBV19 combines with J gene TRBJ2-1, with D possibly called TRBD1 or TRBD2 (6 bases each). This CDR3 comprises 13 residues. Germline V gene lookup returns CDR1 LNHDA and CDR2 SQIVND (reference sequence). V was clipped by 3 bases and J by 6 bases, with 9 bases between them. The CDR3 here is CASSMEGVNEQFF. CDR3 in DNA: TGTGCCAGTAGTATGGAGGGGGTCAATGAGCAGTTCTTC.

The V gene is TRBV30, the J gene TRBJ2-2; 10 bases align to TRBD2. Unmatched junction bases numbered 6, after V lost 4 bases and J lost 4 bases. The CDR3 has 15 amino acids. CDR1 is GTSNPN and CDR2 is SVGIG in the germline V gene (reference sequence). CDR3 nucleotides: TGTGCCTGGACCCCTAGCGGGAGCCTCACCGGGGAGCTGTTTTTT. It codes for CAWTPSGSLTGELFF.

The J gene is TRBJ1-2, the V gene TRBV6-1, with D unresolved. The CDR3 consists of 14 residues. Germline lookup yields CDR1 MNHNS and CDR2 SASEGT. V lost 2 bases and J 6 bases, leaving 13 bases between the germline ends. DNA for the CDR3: TGTGCCAGCAGTGAACCCCTGGGCGCGGATGGCTACACCTTC. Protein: CASSEPLGADGYTF.